This entry is about one T cell receptor beta chain. Matching for age and sex applied to the controls, who were healthy donors. TEMRA cells were FACS-enriched, while CD8+ and CD4+ T cells were negatively isolated. This specimen comes from a study of CD8 T cells in Susac syndrome. When the RNA was reverse transcribed, random hexamers were used with an input of 0.5 to 1 ug. It was immunoSEQ multiplex PCR that amplified TCR beta CDR3 across 54 Vbeta and 13 Jbeta. MiXCR, run by TCRdb on the immunoSEQ multiplex PCR reads, gives a single entry per CDR3 protein. The data hold approximately 130,000 distinct CDR3 sequences, with 85% to 95% observed a single time. Sequencing was carried out using CD4+ T cells from PBMCs. This clonotype was obtained from a human donor in good health.

CDR3 DNA: TGCAGCGCCCCAGCTGGGGTCCGTGAGCAGTTCTTC. It translates to CSAPAGVREQFF. V usage is TRBV29-1 and J usage is TRBJ2-1; D gene unclear. Trimming took 7 bases from V and 9 from J, leaving 16 bases between them. Germline CDR1 SQVTM, CDR2 ANQGSEA. This CDR3 comprises 12 residues.